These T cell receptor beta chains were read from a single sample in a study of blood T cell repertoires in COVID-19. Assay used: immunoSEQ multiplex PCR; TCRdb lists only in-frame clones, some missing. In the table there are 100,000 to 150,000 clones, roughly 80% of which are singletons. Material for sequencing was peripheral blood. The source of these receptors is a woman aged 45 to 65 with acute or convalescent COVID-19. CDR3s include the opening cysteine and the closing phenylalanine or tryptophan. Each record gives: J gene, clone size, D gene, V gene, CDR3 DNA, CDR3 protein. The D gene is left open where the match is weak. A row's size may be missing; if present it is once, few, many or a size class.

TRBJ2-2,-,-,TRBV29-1,TGCAGCGGCAGGGGCGGGAACACCGGGGAGCTGTTTTTT,CSGRGGNTGELFF
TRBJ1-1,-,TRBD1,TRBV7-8,TGTGCCAGCAGCTCGGGACAGGGAACAAGAGCTTTCTTT,CASSSGQGTRAFF
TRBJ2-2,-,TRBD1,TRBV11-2,TGTGCCAGCAGCGTACAGGGGGGGGAGCTGTTTTTT,CASSVQGGELFF
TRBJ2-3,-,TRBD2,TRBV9,TGTGCCAGCAGCGTAGCAAGCGGGGGGGCAGATACGCAGTATTTT,CASSVASGGADTQYF
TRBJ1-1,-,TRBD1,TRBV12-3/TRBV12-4,TGTGCCAGCACCCTTCTAGGGGGCGACGAAGCTTTCTTT,CASTLLGGDEAFF
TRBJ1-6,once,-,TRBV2,TGTGCCAGCAGTGAAGTCGGGGTAGGGAATTCACCCCTCCACTTT,CASSEVGVGNSPLHF
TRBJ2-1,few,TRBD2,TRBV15,TGTGCCACCAGCTCTCAAGCGGGATACAATGAGCAGTTCTTC,CATSSQAGYNEQFF
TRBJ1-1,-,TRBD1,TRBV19,TGTGCCACCACCGATCGGGACAGGGGGCAGGACACTGAAGCTTTCTTT,CATTDRDRGQDTEAFF
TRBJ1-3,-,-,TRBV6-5,TGTGCCAGCAGGGATCCGCGGCTCCATGGAAACACCATATATTTT,CASRDPRLHGNTIYF
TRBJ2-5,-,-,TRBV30,TGTGCCTGGAGTCGTGGGGGCGATGTGAAGACCCAGTACTTC,CAWSRGGDVKTQYF
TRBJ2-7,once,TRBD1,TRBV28,TGTGCCAGCAACGGACAGGGCGCCTACGAGCAGTACTTC,CASNGQGAYEQYF
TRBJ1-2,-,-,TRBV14,TGTGCCAGCAGCCAAATCACAGGGTATGGCTACACCTTC,CASSQITGYGYTF
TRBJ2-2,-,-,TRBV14,TGTGCCAGCAGCCGAGCTAGAAACACCGGGGAGCTGTTTTTT,CASSRARNTGELFF
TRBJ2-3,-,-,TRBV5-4,TGTGCCAGCAGCCCGAGAGAGGGGGGCACAGATACGCAGTATTTT,CASSPREGGTDTQYF
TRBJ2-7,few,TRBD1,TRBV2,TGTGCCAGCAGGGGCGGGACAGGGGGCCCACTCTCCTACGAGCAGTACTTC,CASRGGTGGPLSYEQYF
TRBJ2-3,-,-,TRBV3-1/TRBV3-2,TGTGCCAGCAGCCAAGGATTAGCGGTTTATAGCACAGATACGCAGTATTTT,CASSQGLAVYSTDTQYF
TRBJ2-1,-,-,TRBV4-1,TGCGCCAGCAGCCATATCCTGCAGGGCCCATCTGAGCAGTTCTTC,CASSHILQGPSEQFF
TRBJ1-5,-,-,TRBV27,TGTGCCAGCAGTGTAGGGTTCAGGGCCAATCAGCCCCAGCATTTT,CASSVGFRANQPQHF
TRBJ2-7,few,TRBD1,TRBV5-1,TGCGCCAGCAGCTTGGGACGACAGGGCAAGGTCTACGAGCAGTACTTC,CASSLGRQGKVYEQYF
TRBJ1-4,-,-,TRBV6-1,TGTGCCAGCAGTGAAGGGACAGCAACTAATGAAAAACTGTTTTTT,CASSEGTATNEKLFF
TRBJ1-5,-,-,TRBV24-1,TGTGCCACCAGTGATGGACACTACAATCAGCCCCAGCATTTT,CATSDGHYNQPQHF
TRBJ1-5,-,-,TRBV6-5,TGTGCCAGCTCAACAGGGACCATCCAGCCCCAGCATTTT,CASSTGTIQPQHF
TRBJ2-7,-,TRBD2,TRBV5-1,TGCGCCAGCAGCTTGGCCGGGGGGTCTACCTACGAGCAGTACTTC,CASSLAGGSTYEQYF
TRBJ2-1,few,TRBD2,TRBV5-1,TGCGCCAGCAGCTGGGGAGTAGCGGGGGATGAGCAGTTCTTC,CASSWGVAGDEQFF
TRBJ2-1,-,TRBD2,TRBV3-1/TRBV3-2,TGTGCCAGCAGCCAAGATTACGGCGGGGGTGATGAGCAGTTCTTC,CASSQDYGGGDEQFF
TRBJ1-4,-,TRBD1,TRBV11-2,TGTGCCAGCAGGCCGACAGGGACGCCTAATGAAAAACTGTTTTTT,CASRPTGTPNEKLFF